This is a list of T cell receptor beta chains from one sample in a study of OX40 agonist ivuxolimab in advanced cancers. Measured with immunoSEQ multiplex PCR; TCRdb has only the in-frame clones, and not every one. The table has tens of thousands of clones, 88% seen once. The sample in question was CD4+ or CD8+ T cells sorted from blood, obtained in a trial of the OX40 agonist ivuxolimab. These receptors came from an adult with an advanced solid tumor such as melanoma, head and neck, liver or kidney cancer. Both conserved end residues are part of each CDR3. Each record gives: J gene, clone size, V gene, D gene, CDR3 protein, CDR3 DNA. The D gene is left open where the match is weak. A row's size may be missing; if present it is once, few, many or a size class.

>TRBJ2-7|-|TRBV11-1|-
CASSLLGGTYEQYF
TGTGCCAGCAGCTTATTGGGGGGCACCTACGAGCAGTACTTC
>TRBJ1-1|-|TRBV30|-
CAWRRPTPERAFF
TGTGCCTGGAGGCGACCGACCCCGGAGCGAGCTTTCTTT
>TRBJ2-1|-|TRBV21-1|-
CASSKALRQGAREQFF
TGTGCCAGCAGCAAAGCGCTTAGACAGGGGGCGCGTGAGCAGTTCTTC
>TRBJ2-3|-|TRBV4-2|TRBD2
CASSQELAGGPGSTDTQYF
TGTGCCAGCAGCCAAGAACTAGCGGGAGGGCCGGGGAGCACAGATACGCAGTATTTT
>TRBJ2-7|-|TRBV19|-
CASSIEAGPPYEQYF
TGTGCCAGTAGTATAGAGGCAGGGCCCCCCTACGAGCAGTACTTC
>TRBJ2-5|-|TRBV19|-
CASSTLAGETQYF
TGTGCCAGTAGTACCCTAGCCGGAGAGACCCAGTACTTC
>TRBJ2-7|-|TRBV11-2|-
CASSLAPGRNYEQYF
TGTGCCAGCAGCTTAGCCCCCGGCAGGAACTACGAGCAGTACTTC
>TRBJ2-3|-|TRBV5-4|-
CASSLGWNTDTQYF
TGTGCCAGCAGCTTGGGCTGGAACACAGATACGCAGTATTTT
>TRBJ2-7|-|TRBV27|TRBD1
CASSRQGAYEQYF
TGTGCCAGCAGTCGACAGGGGGCTTACGAGCAGTACTTC
>TRBJ1-4|-|TRBV30|-
CACTRAQDFNEKLFF
TGTGCCTGTACTAGGGCTCAAGATTTTAATGAAAAACTGTTTTTT
>TRBJ2-3|-|TRBV19|-
CASSRRGLHPTDTQYF
TGTGCCAGTAGTAGGCGGGGGCTACACCCCACAGATACGCAGTATTTT
>TRBJ1-1|-|TRBV14|-
CASSRSLNTEAFF
TGTGCCAGCAGCCGGTCTTTGAACACTGAAGCTTTCTTT
>TRBJ1-2|-|TRBV15|TRBD1
CATSRDREVYGYTF
TGTGCCACCAGCAGGGACAGGGAGGTCTATGGCTACACCTTC
>TRBJ2-5|-|TRBV2|TRBD2
CASSEASGYQETQYF
TGTGCCAGCAGTGAGGCTAGCGGGTACCAAGAGACCCAGTACTTC
>TRBJ1-1|few|TRBV2|TRBD1
CASRTGWNTEAFF
TGTGCCAGCAGGACAGGGTGGAACACTGAAGCTTTCTTT
>TRBJ2-3|-|TRBV7-7|TRBD2
CASSLERWLAGGHLSTDTQYF
TGTGCTAGCAGCTTAGAGAGGTGGCTAGCGGGGGGCCACTTGAGCACAGATACGCAGTATTTT
>TRBJ2-1|-|TRBV28|TRBD1
CASSGQGPYNEQFF
TGTGCCAGCAGTGGACAGGGACCCTACAATGAGCAGTTCTTC
>TRBJ2-5|-|TRBV9|-
CASSVARSRGETQYF
TGTGCCAGCAGCGTAGCTAGGAGTAGGGGAGAGACCCAGTACTTC
>TRBJ1-5|-|TRBV6-1|-
CASRGLGNQPQHF
TGTGCCAGCAGGGGGCTCGGAAATCAGCCCCAGCATTTT
>TRBJ2-1|-|TRBV18|TRBD2
CASFGTSGGSTYNEQFF
TGTGCCAGCTTCGGGACTAGCGGGGGGTCAACCTACAATGAGCAGTTCTTC
>TRBJ1-1|-|TRBV7-2|TRBD1
CASSLTGRGTEAFF
TGTGCCAGCAGTTTGACAGGGAGGGGCACTGAAGCTTTCTTT
>TRBJ2-3|-|TRBV15|-
CATSPYTDTQYF
TGTGCCACCAGCCCTTACACAGATACGCAGTATTTT
>TRBJ1-2|-|TRBV19|TRBD1
CASSVNQGANGYTF
TGTGCCAGTAGTGTGAATCAGGGGGCTAATGGCTACACCTTC
>TRBJ1-1|-|TRBV5-4|TRBD1
CASSGTGGAGTEAFF
TGTGCCAGCAGCGGAACAGGGGGCGCGGGTACTGAAGCTTTCTTT
>TRBJ2-2|-|TRBV18|-
CASSQTGWELFF
TGTGCCAGCTCACAGACTGGGTGGGAGCTGTTTTTT
>TRBJ2-3|-|TRBV7-9|TRBD1
CASSYIRGQSDTQYF
TGTGCCAGCAGCTATATTAGGGGGCAGTCAGATACGCAGTATTTT
>TRBJ1-1|-|TRBV10-1|TRBD1
CASSEYSGQGETEAFF
TGCGCCAGCAGTGAGTATTCGGGACAGGGAGAAACTGAAGCTTTCTTT
>TRBJ1-4|-|TRBV7-9|-
CASSHPAGEKLFF
TGTGCCAGCAGCCACCCCGCGGGGGAAAAACTGTTTTTT
>TRBJ2-7|-|TRBV11-2|-
CASSLYSAYEQYF
TGTGCCAGCAGCTTATACTCCGCCTACGAGCAGTACTTC
>TRBJ2-6|-|TRBV2|-
CASSEQVWTGLSGANVLTF
TGTGCCAGCAGTGAACAGGTCTGGACGGGCCTCTCTGGGGCCAACGTCCTGACTTTC
>TRBJ2-7|-|TRBV5-1|-
CASTRSGTVPLEQYF
TGCGCCAGCACCAGATCAGGGACGGTCCCCCTCGAGCAGTACTTC
>TRBJ1-5|-|TRBV28|-
CASSFPNQPQHF
TGTGCCAGCAGTTTCCCTAATCAGCCCCAGCATTTT
>TRBJ2-3|-|TRBV2|-
CASSEFLTRTDTQYF
TGTGCCAGCAGTGAATTTCTTACCCGCACAGATACGCAGTATTTT
>TRBJ1-5|-|TRBV5-1|-
CASSTGDRINQPQHF
TGCGCCAGCAGCACGGGTGACAGAATCAATCAGCCCCAGCATTTT
>TRBJ1-4|-|TRBV11-2|-
CASSLGGRSNEKLFF
TGTGCCAGCAGCTTAGGGGGAAGGAGTAATGAAAAACTGTTTTTT
>TRBJ1-6|-|TRBV7-8|-
CASSLNSRPLHF
TGTGCCAGCAGCTTAAACAGCCGTCCCCTCCACTTT
>TRBJ2-7|-|TRBV20-1|-
CSASSQEEQYF
TGCAGTGCTAGTTCCCAGGAGGAGCAGTACTTC
>TRBJ2-1|once|TRBV27|TRBD2
CASSPRKLTSGSPFAEQFF
TGTGCCAGCAGTCCCCGCAAATTGACTAGCGGGAGCCCTTTTGCTGAGCAGTTCTTC
>TRBJ2-7|-|TRBV7-8|TRBD1
CASSLRTGGEQYF
TGTGCCAGCAGCCTAAGGACAGGGGGCGAGCAGTACTTC
>TRBJ2-7|-|TRBV6-1|-
CASRRAGSYEQYF
TGTGCCAGCAGGCGCGCGGGTTCCTACGAGCAGTACTTC
>TRBJ2-1|-|TRBV11-3|TRBD2
CASSTGLVDNEQFF
TGCGCCAGCAGCACCGGACTAGTCGACAATGAGCAGTTCTTC
>TRBJ1-1|-|TRBV2|-
CASSGTAAPSRWNTEAFF
TGTGCCAGCAGTGGGACAGCCGCACCCAGCAGGTGGAACACTGAAGCTTTCTTT
>TRBJ2-7|-|TRBV6-6|-
CASSPPRASSYEQYF
TGTGCCAGCAGTCCCCCCCGTGCCAGCTCCTACGAGCAGTACTTC
>TRBJ1-2|-|TRBV27|-
CASSPRYRESGYTF
TGTGCCAGCAGTCCAAGATACAGGGAGTCCGGCTACACCTTC